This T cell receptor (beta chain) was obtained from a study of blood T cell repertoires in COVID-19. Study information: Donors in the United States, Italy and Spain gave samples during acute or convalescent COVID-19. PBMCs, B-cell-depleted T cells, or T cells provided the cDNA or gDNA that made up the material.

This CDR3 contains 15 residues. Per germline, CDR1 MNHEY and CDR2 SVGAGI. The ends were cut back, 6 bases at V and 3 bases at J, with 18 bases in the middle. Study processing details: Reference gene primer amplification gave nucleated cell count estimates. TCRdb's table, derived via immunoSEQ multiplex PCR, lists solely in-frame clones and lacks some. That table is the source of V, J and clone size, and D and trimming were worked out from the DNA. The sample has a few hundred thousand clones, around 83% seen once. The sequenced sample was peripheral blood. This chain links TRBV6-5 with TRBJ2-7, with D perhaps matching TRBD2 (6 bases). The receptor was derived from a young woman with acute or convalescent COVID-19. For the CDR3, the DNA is TGTGCCAGCAGGGCCGGGAGTGCGGCAAACTACGAGCAGTACTTC. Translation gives CASRAGSAANYEQYF.